This T cell receptor (beta chain) stems from a study of technical replicates of blood from a handful of donors. The protocol was immunoSEQ multiplex PCR, while the TCRdb copy is restricted to in-frame clones and leaves out a portion. The sample carries some 87,000 clones, roughly 96% recorded once. CDR1 is SGHAT and CDR2 is FQNNGV in the germline V gene. Trimming shortened V by 0 bases and J by 3 bases, and 6 bases separated the two germline ends. CDR3 length equals 13 residues. This TCR was sampled from a human donor in good health. The material sequenced was T cells isolated from PBMCs. The chain is built from TRBV11-2 and TRBJ2-7, with D perhaps matching TRBD1 (5 bases). CDR3 protein: CASSLETDYEQYF. CDR3 DNA: TGTGCCAGCAGCTTAGAGACAGACTACGAGCAGTACTTC.